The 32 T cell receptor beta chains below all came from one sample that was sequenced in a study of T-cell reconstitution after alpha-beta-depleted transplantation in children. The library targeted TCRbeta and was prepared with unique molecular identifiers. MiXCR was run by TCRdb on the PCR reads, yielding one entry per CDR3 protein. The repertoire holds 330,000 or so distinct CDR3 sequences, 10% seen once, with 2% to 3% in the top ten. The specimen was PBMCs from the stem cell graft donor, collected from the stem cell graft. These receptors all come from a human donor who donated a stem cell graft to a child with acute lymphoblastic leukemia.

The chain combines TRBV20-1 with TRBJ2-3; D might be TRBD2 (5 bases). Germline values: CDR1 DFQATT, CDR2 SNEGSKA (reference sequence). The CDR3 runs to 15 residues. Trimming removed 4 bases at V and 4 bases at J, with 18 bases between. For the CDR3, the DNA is TGCAGTGCTACCCTCTTGGCGAAGAGGGCAGATACGCAGTATTTT. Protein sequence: CSATLLAKRADTQYF.

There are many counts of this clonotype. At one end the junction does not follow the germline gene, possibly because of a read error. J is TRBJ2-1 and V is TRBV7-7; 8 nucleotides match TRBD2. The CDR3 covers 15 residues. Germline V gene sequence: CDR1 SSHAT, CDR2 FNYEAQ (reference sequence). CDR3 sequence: CASSLGSGTYNEQFF. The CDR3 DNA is TGTGCTAGCAGCTTAGGTAGCGGGACGTACAATGAGCAGTTCTTC.

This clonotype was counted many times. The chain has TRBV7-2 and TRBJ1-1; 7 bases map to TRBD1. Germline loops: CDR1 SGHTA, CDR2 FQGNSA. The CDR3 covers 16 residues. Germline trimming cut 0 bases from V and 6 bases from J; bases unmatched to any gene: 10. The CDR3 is CASSLATGPGPAEAFF. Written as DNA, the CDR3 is TGTGCCAGCAGCTTAGCGACAGGGCCCGGCCCGGCTGAAGCTTTCTTT.

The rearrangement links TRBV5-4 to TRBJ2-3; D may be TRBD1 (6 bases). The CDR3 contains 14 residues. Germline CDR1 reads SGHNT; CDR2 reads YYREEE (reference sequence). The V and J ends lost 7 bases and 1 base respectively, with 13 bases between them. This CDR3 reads CASRAGVGTDTQYF. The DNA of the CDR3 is TGTGCCAGCCGGGCAGGGGTTGGCACAGATACGCAGTATTTT.

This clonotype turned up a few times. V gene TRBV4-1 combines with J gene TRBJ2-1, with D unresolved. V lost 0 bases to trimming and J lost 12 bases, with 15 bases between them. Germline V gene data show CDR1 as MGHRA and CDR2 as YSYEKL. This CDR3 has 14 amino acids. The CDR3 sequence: CASSQERARQVQFF. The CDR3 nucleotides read TGCGCCAGCAGCCAAGAACGGGCCAGGCAGGTGCAGTTCTTC.

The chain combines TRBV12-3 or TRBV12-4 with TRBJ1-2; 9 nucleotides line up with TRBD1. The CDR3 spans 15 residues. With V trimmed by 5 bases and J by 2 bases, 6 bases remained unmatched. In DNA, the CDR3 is TGTGCCAGCAGTGATGACAGGGGGAACAACTATGGCTACACCTTC. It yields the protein CASSDDRGNNYGYTF.

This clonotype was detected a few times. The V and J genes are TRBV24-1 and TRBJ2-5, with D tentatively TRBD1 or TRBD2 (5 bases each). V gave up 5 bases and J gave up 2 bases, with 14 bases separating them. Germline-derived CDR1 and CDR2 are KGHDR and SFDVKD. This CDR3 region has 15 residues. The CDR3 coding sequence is TGTGCCACCAGTGGCCCAGGGACCGCGCAAGAGACCCAGTACTTC. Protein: CATSGPGTAQETQYF.

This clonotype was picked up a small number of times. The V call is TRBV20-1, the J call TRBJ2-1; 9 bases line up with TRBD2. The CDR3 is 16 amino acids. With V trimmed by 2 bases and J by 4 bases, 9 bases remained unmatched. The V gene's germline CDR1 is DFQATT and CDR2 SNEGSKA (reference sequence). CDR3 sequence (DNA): TGCAGTGCTAGATACAGGGCGGGAGGGACATACAATGAGCAGTTCTTC. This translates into CSARYRAGGTYNEQFF.

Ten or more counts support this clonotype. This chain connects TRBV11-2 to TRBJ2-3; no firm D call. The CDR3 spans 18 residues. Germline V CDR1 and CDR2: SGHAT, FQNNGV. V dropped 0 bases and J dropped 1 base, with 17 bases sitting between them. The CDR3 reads CASSLDWAPAVGTDTQYF. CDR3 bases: TGTGCCAGCAGCTTAGATTGGGCTCCGGCGGTCGGCACAGATACGCAGTATTTT. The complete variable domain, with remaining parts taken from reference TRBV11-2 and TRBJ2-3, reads EAGVAQSPRYKIIEKRQSVAFWCNPISGHATLYWYQQILGQGPKLLIQFQNNGVVDDSQLPKDRFSAERLKGVDSTLKIQPAKLEDSAVYLCASSLDWAPAVGTDTQYFGPGTRLTVL.

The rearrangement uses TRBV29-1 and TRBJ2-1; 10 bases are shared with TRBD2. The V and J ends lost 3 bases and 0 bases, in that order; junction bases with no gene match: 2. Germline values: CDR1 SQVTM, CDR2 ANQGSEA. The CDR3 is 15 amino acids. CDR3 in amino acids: CSVDASGSSYNEQFF. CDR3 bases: TGCAGCGTTGATGCTAGCGGGAGCTCCTACAATGAGCAGTTCTTC.

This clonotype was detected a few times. For the CDR3, the DNA is TGTGCCAGCACCCTACAGGGGAATTCACCCCTCCACTTT. Protein product: CASTLQGNSPLHF. The genes are TRBV6-6 and TRBJ1-6; TRBD1 agrees at 7 bases. The CDR3 spans 13 residues. Looked up from germline, CDR1 is MNHNY and CDR2 is SVGAGI (reference sequence). Germline trimming cut 7 bases from V and 7 bases from J; bases unmatched to any gene: 4.

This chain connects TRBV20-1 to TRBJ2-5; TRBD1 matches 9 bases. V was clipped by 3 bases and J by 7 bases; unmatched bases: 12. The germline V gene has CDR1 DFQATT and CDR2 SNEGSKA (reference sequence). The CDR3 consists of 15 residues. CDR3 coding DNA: TGCAGTGCTAGTTTACCGGGACAGGGTTTAGTGACCCAGTACTTC. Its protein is CSASLPGQGLVTQYF.

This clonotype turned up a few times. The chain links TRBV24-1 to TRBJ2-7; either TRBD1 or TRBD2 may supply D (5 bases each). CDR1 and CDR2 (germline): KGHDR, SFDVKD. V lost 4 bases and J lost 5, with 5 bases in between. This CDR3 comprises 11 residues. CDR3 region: CATSEGDEQYF. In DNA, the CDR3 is TGTGCCACCAGTGAGGGGGACGAGCAGTACTTC.

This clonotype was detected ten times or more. The CDR3 DNA reads TGCGCCAGCGGAACCGGGACAGGGAACACCGGGGAGCTGTTTTTT. Protein product: CASGTGTGNTGELFF. The rearrangement joins TRBV4-3 to TRBJ2-2, with TRBD1 matching 8 bases. From germline, CDR1 is LGHNA and CDR2 YSLEER. The CDR3 covers 15 residues. The V gene end was trimmed by 8 bases and the J gene end by 1 base; junction bases not matched to a gene: 6.

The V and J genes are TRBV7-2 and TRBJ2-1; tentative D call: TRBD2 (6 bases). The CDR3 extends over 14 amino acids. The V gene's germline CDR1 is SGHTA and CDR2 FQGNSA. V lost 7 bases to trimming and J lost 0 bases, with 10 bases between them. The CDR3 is CASTGVSSYNEQFF. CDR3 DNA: TGTGCCAGCACGGGGGTGAGCTCCTACAATGAGCAGTTCTTC. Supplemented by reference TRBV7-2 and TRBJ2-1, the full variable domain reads GAGVSQSPSNKVTEKGKDVELRCDPISGHTALYWYRQSLGQGLEFLIYFQGNSAPDKSGLPSDRFSAERTGGSVSTLTIQRTQQEDSAVYLCASTGVSSYNEQFFGPGTRLTVL.

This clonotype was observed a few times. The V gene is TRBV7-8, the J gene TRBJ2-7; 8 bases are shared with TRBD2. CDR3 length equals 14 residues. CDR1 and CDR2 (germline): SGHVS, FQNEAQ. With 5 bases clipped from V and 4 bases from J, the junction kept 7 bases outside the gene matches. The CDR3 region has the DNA TGTGCCAGCAGCCCCCAGGGACTAGAGTACGAGCAGTACTTC. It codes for CASSPQGLEYEQYF.

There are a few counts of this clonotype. Here the CDR3 reads CASSLGPGMENIQYF. DNA for the CDR3: TGCGCCAGCAGCTTGGGTCCGGGGATGGAAAACATTCAGTACTTC. This chain connects TRBV5-1 to TRBJ2-4; possible D gene TRBD2, 5 bases. The V and J ends lost 0 bases and 5 bases respectively, with 12 bases between them. Germline V lookup: CDR1 SGHRS, CDR2 YFSETQ. The CDR3 extends over 15 amino acids. Complete variable domain (other parts from reference TRBV5-1 and TRBJ2-4): KAGVTQTPRYLIKTRGQQVTLSCSPISGHRSVSWYQQTPGQGLQFLFEYFSETQRNKGNFPGRFSGRQFSNSRSEMNVSTLELGDSALYLCASSLGPGMENIQYFGAGTRLSVL.

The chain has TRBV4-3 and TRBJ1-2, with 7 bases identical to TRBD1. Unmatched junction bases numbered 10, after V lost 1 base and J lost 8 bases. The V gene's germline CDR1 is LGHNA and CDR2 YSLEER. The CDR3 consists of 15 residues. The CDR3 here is CASSQGGGQVFGYTF. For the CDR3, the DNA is TGCGCCAGCAGCCAAGGGGGCGGACAGGTGTTCGGCTACACCTTC.

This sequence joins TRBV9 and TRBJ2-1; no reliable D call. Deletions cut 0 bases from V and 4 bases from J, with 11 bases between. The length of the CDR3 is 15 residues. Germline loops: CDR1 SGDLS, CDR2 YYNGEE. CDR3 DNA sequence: TGTGCCAGCAGCGTAGGAGGAGAACAATACAATGAGCAGTTCTTC. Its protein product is CASSVGGEQYNEQFF.

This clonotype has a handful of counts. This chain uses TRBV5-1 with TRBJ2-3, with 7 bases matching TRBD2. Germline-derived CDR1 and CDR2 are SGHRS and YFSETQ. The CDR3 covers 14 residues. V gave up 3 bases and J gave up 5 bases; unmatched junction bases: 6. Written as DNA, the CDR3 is TGCGCCAGCAGCTCGGGGGGAGTTCAAGATACGCAGTATTTT. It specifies CASSSGGVQDTQYF.

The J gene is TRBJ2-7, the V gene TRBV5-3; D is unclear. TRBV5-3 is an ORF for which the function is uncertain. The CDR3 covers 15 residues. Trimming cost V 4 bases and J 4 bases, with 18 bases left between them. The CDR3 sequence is CARSPRGVRSYEQYF. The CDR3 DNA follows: TGTGCCAGAAGCCCAAGAGGCGTCAGGAGTTACGAGCAGTACTTC.

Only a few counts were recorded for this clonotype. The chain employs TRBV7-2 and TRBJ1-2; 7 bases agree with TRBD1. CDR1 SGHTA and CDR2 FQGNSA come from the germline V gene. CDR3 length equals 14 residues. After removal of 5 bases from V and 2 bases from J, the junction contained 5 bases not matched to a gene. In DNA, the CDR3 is TGTGCCAGCAGCCCCCAGACAGGGAACTATGGCTACACCTTC. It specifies CASSPQTGNYGYTF.

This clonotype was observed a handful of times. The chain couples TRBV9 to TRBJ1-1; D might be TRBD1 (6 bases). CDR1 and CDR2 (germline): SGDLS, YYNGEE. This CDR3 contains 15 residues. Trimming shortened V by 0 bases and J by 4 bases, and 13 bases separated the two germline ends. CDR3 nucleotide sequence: TGTGCCAGCAGCGTAGATCGGGGGGCCGGCACTGAAGCTTTCTTT. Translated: CASSVDRGAGTEAFF. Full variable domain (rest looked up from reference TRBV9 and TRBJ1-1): DSGVTQTPKHLITATGQRVTLRCSPRSGDLSVYWYQQSLDQGLQFLIQYYNGEERAKGNILERFSAQQFPDLHSELNLSSLELGDSALYFCASSVDRGAGTEAFFGQGTRLTVV.

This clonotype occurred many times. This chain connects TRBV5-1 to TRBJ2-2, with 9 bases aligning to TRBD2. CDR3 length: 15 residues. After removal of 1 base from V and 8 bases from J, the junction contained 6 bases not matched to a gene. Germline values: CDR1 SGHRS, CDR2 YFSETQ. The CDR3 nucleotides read TGCGCCAGCAGCTTGTCTCTAGCGGGAAAGGGGGAGCTGTTTTTT. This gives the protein CASSLSLAGKGELFF.

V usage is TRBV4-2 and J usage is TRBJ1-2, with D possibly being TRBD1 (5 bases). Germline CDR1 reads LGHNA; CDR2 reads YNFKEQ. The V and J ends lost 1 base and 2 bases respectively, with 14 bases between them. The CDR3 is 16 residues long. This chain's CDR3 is CASSQGDGGSNYGYTF. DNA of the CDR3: TGTGCCAGCAGCCAAGGGGACGGGGGGTCCAACTATGGCTACACCTTC.

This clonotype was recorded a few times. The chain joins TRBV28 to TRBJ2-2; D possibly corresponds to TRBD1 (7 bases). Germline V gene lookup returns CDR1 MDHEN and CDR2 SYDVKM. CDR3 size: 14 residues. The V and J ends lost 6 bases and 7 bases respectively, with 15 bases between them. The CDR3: CASRSGGQVGELFF. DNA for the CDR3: TGTGCCAGCAGATCAGGGGGGCAAGTCGGGGAGCTGTTTTTT.

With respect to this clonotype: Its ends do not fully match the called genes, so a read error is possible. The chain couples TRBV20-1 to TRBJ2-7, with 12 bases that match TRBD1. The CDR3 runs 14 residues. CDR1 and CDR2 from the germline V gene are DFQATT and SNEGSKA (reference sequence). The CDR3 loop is CCAIRDRGPYEQYF. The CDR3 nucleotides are TGCTGTGCTATCCGGGACAGGGGGCCCTACGAGCAGTACTTC.

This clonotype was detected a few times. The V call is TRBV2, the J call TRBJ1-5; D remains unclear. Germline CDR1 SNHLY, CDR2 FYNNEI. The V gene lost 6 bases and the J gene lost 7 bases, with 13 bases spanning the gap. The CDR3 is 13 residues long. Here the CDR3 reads CASSPDPSQPQHF. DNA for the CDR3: TGTGCCAGCAGCCCCGACCCGAGCCAGCCCCAGCATTTT.

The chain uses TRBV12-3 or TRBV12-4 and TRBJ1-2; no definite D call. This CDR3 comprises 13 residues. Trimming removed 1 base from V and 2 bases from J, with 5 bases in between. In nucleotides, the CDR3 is TGTGCCAGCAGTTTAGAGAGAAACTATGGCTACACCTTC. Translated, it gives CASSLERNYGYTF.

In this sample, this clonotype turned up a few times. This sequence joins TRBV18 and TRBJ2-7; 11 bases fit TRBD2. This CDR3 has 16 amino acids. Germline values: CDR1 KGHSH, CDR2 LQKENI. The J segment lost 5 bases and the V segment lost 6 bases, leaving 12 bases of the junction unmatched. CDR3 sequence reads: CASSPRSSGRSNEQYF. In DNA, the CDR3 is TGTGCCAGCTCCCCAAGGTCTAGCGGGAGGAGCAACGAGCAGTACTTC. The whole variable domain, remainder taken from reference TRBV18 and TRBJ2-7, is NAGVMQNPRHLVRRRGQEARLRCSPMKGHSHVYWYRQLPEEGLKFMVYLQKENIIDESGMPKERFSAEFPKEGPSILRIQQVVRGDSAAYFCASSPRSSGRSNEQYFGPGTRLTVT.

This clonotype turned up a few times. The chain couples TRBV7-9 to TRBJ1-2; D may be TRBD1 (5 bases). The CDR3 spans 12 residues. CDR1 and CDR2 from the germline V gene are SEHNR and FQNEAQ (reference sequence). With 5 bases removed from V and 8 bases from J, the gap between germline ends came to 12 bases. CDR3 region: CASSEGAGGYTF. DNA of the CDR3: TGTGCCAGCAGCGAAGGGGCCGGCGGCTACACCTTC.

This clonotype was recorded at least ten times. The DNA of the CDR3 is TGTGCCAGCAGCCGACTAGCGGGGAACAATGAGCAGTTCTTC. Encoded protein: CASSRLAGNNEQFF. This chain links TRBV7-9 with TRBJ2-1; 11 bases fit TRBD2. CDR1 and CDR2 (germline): SEHNR, FQNEAQ (reference sequence). V lost 5 bases, J lost 5 bases, and 2 bases stayed unmatched. This CDR3 spans 14 amino acids.